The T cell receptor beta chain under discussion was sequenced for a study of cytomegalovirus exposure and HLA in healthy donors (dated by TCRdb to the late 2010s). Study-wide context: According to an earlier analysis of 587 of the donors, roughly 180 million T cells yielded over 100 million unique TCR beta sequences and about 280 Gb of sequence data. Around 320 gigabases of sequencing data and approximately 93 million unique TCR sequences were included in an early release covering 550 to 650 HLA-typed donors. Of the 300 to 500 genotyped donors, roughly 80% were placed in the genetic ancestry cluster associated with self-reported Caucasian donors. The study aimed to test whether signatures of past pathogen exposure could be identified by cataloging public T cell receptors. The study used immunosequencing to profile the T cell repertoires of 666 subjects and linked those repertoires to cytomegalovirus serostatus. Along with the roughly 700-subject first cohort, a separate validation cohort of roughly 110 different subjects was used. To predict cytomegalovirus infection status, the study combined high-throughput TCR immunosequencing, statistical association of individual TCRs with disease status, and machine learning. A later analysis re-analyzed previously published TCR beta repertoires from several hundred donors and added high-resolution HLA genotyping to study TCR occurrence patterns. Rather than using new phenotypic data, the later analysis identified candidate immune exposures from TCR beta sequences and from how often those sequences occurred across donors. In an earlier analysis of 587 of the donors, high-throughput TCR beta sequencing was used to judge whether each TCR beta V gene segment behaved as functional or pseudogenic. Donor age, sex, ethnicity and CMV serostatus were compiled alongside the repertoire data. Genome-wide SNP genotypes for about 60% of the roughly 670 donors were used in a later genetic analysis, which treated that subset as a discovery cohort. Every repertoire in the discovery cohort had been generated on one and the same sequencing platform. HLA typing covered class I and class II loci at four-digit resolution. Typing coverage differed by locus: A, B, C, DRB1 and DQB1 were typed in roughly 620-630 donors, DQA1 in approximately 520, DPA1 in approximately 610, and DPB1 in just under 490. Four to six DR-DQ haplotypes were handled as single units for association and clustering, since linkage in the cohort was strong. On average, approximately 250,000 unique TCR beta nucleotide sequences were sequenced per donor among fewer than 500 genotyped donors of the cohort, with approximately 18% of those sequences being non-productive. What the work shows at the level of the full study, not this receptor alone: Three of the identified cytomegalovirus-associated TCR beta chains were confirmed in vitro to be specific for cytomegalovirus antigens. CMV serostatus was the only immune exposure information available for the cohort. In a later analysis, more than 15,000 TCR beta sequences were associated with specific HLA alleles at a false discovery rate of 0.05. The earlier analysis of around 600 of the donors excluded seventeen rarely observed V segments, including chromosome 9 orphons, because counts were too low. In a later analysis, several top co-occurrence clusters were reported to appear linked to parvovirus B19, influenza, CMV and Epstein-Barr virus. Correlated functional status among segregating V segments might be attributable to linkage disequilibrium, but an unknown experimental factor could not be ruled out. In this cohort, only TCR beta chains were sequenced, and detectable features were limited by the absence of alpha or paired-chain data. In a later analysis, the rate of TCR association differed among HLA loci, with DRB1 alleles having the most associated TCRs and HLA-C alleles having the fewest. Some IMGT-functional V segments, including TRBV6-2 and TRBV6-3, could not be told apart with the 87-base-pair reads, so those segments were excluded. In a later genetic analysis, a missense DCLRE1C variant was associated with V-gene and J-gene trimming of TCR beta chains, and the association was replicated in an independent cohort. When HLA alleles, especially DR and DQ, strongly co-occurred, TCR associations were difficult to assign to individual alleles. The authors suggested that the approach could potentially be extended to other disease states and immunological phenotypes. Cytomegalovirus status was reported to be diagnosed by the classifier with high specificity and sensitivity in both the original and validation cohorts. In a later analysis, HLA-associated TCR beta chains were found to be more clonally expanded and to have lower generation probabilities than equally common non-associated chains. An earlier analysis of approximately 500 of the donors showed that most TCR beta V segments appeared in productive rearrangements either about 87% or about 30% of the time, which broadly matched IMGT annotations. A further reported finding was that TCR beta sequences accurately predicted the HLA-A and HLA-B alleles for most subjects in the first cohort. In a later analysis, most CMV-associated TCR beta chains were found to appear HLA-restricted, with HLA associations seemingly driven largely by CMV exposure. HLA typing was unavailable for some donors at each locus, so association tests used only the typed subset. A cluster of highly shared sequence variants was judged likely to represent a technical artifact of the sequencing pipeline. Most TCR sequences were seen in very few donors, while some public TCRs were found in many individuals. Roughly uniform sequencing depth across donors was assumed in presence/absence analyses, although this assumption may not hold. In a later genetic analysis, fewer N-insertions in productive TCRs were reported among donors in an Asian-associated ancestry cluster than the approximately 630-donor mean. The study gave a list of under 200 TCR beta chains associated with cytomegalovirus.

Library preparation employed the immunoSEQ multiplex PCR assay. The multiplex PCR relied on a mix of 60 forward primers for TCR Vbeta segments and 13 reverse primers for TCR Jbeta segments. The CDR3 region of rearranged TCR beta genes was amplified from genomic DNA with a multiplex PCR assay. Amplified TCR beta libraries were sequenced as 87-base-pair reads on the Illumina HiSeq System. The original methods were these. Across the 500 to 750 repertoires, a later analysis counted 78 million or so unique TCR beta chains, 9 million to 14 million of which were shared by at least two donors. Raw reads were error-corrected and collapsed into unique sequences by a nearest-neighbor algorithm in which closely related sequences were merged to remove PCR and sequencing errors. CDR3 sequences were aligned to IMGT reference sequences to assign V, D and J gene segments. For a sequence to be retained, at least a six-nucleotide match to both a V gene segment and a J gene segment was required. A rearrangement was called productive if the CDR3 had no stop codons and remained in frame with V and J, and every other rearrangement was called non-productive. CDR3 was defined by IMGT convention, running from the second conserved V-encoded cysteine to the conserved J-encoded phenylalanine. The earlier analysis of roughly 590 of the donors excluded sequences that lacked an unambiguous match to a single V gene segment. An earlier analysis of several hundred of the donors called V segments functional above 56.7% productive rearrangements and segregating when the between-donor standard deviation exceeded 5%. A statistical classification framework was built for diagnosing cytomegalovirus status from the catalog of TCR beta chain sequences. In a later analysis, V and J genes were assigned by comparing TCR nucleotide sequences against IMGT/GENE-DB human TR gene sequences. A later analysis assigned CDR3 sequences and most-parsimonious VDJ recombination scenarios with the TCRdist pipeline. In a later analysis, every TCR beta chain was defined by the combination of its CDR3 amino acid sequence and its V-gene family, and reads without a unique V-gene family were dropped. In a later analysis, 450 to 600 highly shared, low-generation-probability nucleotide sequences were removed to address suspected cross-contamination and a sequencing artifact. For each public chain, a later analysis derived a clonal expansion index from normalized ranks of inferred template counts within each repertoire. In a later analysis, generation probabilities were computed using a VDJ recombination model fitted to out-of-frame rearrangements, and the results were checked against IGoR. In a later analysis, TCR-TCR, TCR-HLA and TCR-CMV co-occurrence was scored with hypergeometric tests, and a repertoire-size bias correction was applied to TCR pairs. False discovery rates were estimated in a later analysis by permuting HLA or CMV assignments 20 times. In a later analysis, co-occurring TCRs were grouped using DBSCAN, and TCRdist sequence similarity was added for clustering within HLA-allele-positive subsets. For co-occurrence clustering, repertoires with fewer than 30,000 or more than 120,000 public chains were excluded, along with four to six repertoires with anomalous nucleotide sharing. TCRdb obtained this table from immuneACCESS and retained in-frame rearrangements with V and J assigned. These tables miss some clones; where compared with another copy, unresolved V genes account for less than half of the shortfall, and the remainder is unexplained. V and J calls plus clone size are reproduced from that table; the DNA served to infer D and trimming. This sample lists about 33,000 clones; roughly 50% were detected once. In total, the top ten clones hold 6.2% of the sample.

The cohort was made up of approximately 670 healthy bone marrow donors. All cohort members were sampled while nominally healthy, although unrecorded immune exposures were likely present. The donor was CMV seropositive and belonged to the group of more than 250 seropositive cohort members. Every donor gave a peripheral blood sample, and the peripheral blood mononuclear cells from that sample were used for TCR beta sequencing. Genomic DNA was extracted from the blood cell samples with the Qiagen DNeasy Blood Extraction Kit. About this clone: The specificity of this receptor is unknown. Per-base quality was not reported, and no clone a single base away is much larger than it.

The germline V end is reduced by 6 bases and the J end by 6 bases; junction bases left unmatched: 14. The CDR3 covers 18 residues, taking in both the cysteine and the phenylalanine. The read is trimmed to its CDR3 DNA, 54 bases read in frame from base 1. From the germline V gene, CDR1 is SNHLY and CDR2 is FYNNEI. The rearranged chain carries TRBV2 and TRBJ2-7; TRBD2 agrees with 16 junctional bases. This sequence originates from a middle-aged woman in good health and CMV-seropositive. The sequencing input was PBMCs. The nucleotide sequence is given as TGTGCCAGCAGGGGGGAATTGGGACTAGCGGGGGGGACCCGCGAGCAGTACTTC. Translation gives CASRGELGLAGGTREQYF.